This T cell receptor (beta chain) was obtained from a study of T cells in Graves' hyperthyroidism and ophthalmopathy. The study excluded patients with uncontrolled infection, other autoimmune disease, pregnancy or lactation. TCR beta CDR3 regions were amplified from RNA. An initial round of RT-PCR targeting the TCR CDR3 relied on the HTBI primer set. TCRdb independently ran MiXCR on the multiplex PCR reads; one entry per CDR3 protein. The profile shows 300,000 to 400,000 distinct CDR3 sequences, 15% to 20% of them singletons. With 5 bases removed from V and 6 bases from J, the gap between germline ends came to 14 bases. Germline loops: CDR1 SEHNR, CDR2 FQNEAQ (reference sequence). CDR3 length: 14 amino acids.

This chain uses TRBV7-9 with TRBJ2-1; D call uncertain. Sequencing input: blood. The sequence derives from a woman aged 45-65 years with Graves' hyperthyroidism. The CDR3 protein is CASSLGFGVNEQFF. DNA for the CDR3: TGTGCCAGCAGCCTGGGGTTCGGAGTCAATGAGCAGTTCTTC.